The source of this T cell receptor (beta chain) is a study of Tregs in tolerant kidney transplant recipients. Assay: immunoSEQ multiplex PCR; the TCRdb copy retains only in-frame clones and omits some. The table has roughly 54,000 clones, roughly 89% seen once. Study observations and caveats: For some patients, primers changed over time, blocking nucleotide-level comparison.

About this clone itself: Its cognate antigen is unknown.

Germline-derived CDR1 and CDR2 are LNHDA and SQIVND (reference sequence). This CDR3 region has 15 residues. The V and J ends lost 5 bases and 1 base, in that order; junction bases with no gene match: 5. Mixed chimerism was transient after nonmyeloablative marrow transplants from related graft donors. Thawed PBMCs were FACS-sorted into unstimulated CD4+CD25+CD127- regulatory T cells, CD4+CD25- non-regulatory cells, CD4 and CD8 cells. Sequenced here: CD8+ T cells from blood (PBMCs), sampled 12 months after the transplant. This TCR derives from a human patient who received a combined kidney and bone marrow transplant. The T cells may partly be graft donor cells. The gene calls are TRBV19 and TRBJ2-4; 7 bases are shared with TRBD2. CDR3 sequence: CASSFEGGAKNIQYF. The CDR3, as DNA: TGTGCCAGTAGTTTTGAGGGAGGGGCCAAAAACATTCAGTACTTC.